This record looks at one T cell receptor beta chain sequence and its context. Its specificity is unknown. This record belongs to a study of OX40 agonist ivuxolimab in advanced cancers. Study-wide points: Partial responders receiving 0.1-3.0 mg/kg showed among the lowest clonal expansion. CD8+ T cells showed, on average, more clonal expansion than CD4+ cells.

Produced via immunoSEQ multiplex PCR; TCRdb's table is partial and in-frame only. The data contain about 50,000 clones, roughly 85% of them singletons. The CDR3 spans 15 residues. The germline V gene encodes CDR1 LNHDA and CDR2 SQIVND (reference sequence). Trimming at V came to 7 bases and at J to 0 bases, leaving 6 bases not matched to a gene. The clonotype comes from an adult with an advanced solid tumor such as melanoma, head and neck, liver or kidney cancer. The source was CD4+ or CD8+ T cells sorted from blood, collected in a trial of the OX40 agonist ivuxolimab. J is TRBJ2-7 and V is TRBV19; 10 nucleotides match TRBD1. The CDR3 DNA reads as TGTGCCAGTACCTCGGGACAGGGGATCTCCTACGAGCAGTACTTC. Translation: CASTSGQGISYEQYF.